The T cell receptor (beta chain) described here comes from a study of cytomegalovirus exposure and HLA in healthy donors. At the level of the study: Of the donors genotyped, some 400 in all, about 82% fell in the Caucasian-associated ancestry cluster.

About this clone itself: Antigen unknown.

General observations from the study: Most TCR sequences were seen very rarely across donors, but some public TCRs occurred in many.

The CDR3 spans 10 residues. V was cut by 5 bases and J by 8 bases, with 9 bases left in between. The germline CDR1 and CDR2 sequences are GTSNPN and SVGIG (reference sequence). Primers for the PCR totalled 60 Vbeta and 13 Jbeta. The data were produced by immunoSEQ multiplex PCR, yet TCRdb's version contains in-frame clones alone and is incomplete. The table has around 71,000 clones, 55% to 75% seen once. The clonotype originates from a man aged 25 to 40 in good health and CMV-seropositive. The chain recombines TRBV30 with TRBJ1-1; D not resolved. Sequencing was performed on PBMCs. CDR3 nucleotide sequence: TGTGCCTGGGCGAACCGAGAAGCTTTCTTT. Protein: CAWANREAFF.